This entry features one T cell receptor (beta chain) sequence. What it binds is unknown. The germline V and J ends were trimmed by 6 bases and 5 bases, with 12 bases remaining between them. This CDR3 is 13 amino acids long. Germline lookup yields CDR1 SNHLY and CDR2 FYNNEI. Every sample had a minimum of 7 million PBMCs isolated. Alongside a J-beta primer mix, a sample-barcoded 5' primer served in a second PCR lasting about 7 to 11 cycles. One entry per CDR3 protein results from TCRdb running MiXCR on the 5' RACE reads. Among about 670,000 distinct CDR3 sequences listed, roughly 43% were seen once. The entry originates in a study of blood T cells in healthy people across ages. General study findings and limits: Estimated diversity across one million T cells was deemed an underestimate. The long-lived group displayed more naive CD4+ cells, plus higher diversity, than the aged donors did. It was found that TCR beta diversity correlated strongly with the percentage of naive T cells.

The sample was blood. The clonotype was recovered from an older man in good health. The chain uses TRBV2 and TRBJ2-3; weak D call: TRBD2 (6 bases). The CDR3 DNA reads TGTGCCAGCAGCGCCCGGGAGCGAGATACGCAGTATTTT. Translation gives CASSARERDTQYF.